Sequencing of this TCR beta chain was carried out in a study of CD8 T cells in ankylosing spondylitis. Whole-study findings and limits: As reported, disease-linked clones showed significant enrichment in matched ankylosing spondylitis synovial fluid.

Using its own MiXCR run on the 5' RACE reads, TCRdb lists one record per CDR3 protein. The sample has 20,000 to 30,000 distinct CDR3 sequences, 13% seen once. There are 13 residues in the CDR3. Per germline, CDR1 LGHNA and CDR2 YSLEER. V lost 1 base and J lost 6, with 7 bases in between. This clonotype was counted ten times or more. Its target is unknown. V usage is TRBV4-3 and J usage is TRBJ2-4, with D possibly TRBD1 on 5 matching bases. The TCR comes from a male donor with ankylosing spondylitis or in good health (not recorded which). The sample comprised blood. The DNA of the CDR3 is TGCGCCAGCAGCCAAGGGCAGGGAAACATTCAGTACTTC. This translates into CASSQGQGNIQYF.